The 4 T cell receptor beta chains listed next were all sequenced from one sample in a study of shared clonotypes between healthy human individuals. This table comes from immunoSEQ multiplex PCR, and its TCRdb copy is limited to in-frame clones, with some not included. The table records roughly 700,000 clones, about 74% of them present only once. Source material: memory CD4+ T cells sorted from blood. Subset denoted: CD45RA-negative fraction. The receptors derive from a woman aged 25 to 39 in good health.

The rearrangement links TRBV28 to TRBJ2-5; no firm D call. Germline loops: CDR1 MDHEN, CDR2 SYDVKM. Trimming left V 6 bases short and J 3 bases short, with 5 bases between. This CDR3 comprises 11 residues. CDR3 region: CASRPKETQYF. The CDR3, as DNA: TGTGCCAGCAGGCCCAAAGAGACCCAGTACTTC. Based on the CDR3 plus reference TRBV28 and TRBJ2-5, the full variable domain is DVKVTQSSRYLVKRTGEKVFLECVQDMDHENMFWYRQDPGLGLRLIYFSYDVKMKEKGDIPEGYSVSREKKERFSLILESASTNQTSMYLCASRPKETQYFGPGTRLLVL.

Concerning this clone: This probably arose from a read error, given a far larger clone one base away. V and J are TRBV10-1 and TRBJ2-2; D is ambiguous. The germline gives CDR1 WNHNN, CDR2 SYGVQD (reference sequence). This CDR3 has 13 amino acids. CDR3 nucleotides: TGCGCCAACAGTGAACCGTTGTCCGGGGAGCTGTTTTTT. This encodes CANSEPLSGELFF.

The chain couples TRBV11-1 to TRBJ2-2; 11 nucleotides align to TRBD2. Looked up from germline, CDR1 is SGHAT and CDR2 is FQDESV (reference sequence). The CDR3 covers 19 residues. The V and J ends lost 3 bases and 6 bases, in that order; junction bases with no gene match: 15. Written as DNA, the CDR3 is TGTGCCAGCAGCTTGTCGGACACCGGACTAGCGGGCCTGGCCGGGGAGCTGTTTTTT. This translates into CASSLSDTGLAGLAGELFF.

This clone was observed once. V usage is TRBV18 and J usage is TRBJ1-5, with D perhaps matching TRBD1 (6 bases). This CDR3 has 15 residues. The V end was cut by 2 bases, the J end by 2 bases, with 10 bases between. CDR1 KGHSH and CDR2 LQKENI come from the germline V gene. This CDR3 reads CASSPNSGGNQPQHF. CDR3 bases: TGTGCCAGCTCACCAAATTCAGGGGGCAATCAGCCCCAGCATTTT. The whole variable domain, filled in from reference TRBV18 and TRBJ1-5, reads NAGVMQNPRHLVRRRGQEARLRCSPMKGHSHVYWYRQLPEEGLKFMVYLQKENIIDESGMPKERFSAEFPKEGPSILRIQQVVRGDSAAYFCASSPNSGGNQPQHFGDGTRLSIL.